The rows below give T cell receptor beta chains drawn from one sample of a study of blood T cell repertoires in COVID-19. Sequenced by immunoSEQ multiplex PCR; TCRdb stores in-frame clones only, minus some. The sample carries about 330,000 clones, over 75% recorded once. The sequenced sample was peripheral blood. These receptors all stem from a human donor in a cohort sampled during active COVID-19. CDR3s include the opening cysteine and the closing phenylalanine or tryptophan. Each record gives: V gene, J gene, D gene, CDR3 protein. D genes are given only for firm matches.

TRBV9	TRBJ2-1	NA	CASSPPGEREQFF
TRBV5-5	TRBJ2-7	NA	CASSFPRDYEQYF
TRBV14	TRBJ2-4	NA	CASSQSLGRGYIQYF
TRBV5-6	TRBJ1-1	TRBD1	CASSLGQVLEAFF
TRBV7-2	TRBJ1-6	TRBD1	CASSLAGTGSNSPLHF
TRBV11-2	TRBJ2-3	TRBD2	CASSLDLSGGAKDTQYF
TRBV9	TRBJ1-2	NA	CASSVGGLNTNYGYTF
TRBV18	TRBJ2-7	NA	CASSDERRNEQYF
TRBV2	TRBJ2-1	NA	CASRRGSSYNEQFF
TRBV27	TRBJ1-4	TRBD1	CASSPGTGATNEKLFF
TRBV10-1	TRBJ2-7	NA	CASSESAQEQYF
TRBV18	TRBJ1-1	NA	CASSLNREHTEAFF
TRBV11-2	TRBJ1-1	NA	CASSHGDKSEAFF
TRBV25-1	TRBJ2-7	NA	CASSPLNRVEQYF
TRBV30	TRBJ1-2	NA	CAWQSRGVNYGYTF
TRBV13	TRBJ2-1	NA	CASSLKRDNNEQFF
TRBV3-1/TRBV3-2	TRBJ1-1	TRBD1	CASSQEIGGEAFF
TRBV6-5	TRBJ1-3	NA	CASSYSAGSGNTIYF
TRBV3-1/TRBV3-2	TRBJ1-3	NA	CASSQENAMPAGNTIYF
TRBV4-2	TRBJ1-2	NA	CASSQERSGGYTF
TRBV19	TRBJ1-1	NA	CASSITVGTEAFF
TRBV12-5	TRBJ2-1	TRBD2	CASGPSGTSGNEQFF
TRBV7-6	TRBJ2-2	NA	CASSLNSGAATGELFF
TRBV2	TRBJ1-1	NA	CASSNQGRTEAFF
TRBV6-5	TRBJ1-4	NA	CASGGARSEKLFF
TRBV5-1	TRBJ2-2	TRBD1	CASSSTGVLTGELFF
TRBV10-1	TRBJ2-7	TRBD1	CASSYRGSYEQYF
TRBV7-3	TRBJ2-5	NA	CASSLTPGSQETQYF
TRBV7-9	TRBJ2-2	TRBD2	CASRTSGGLNTGELFF
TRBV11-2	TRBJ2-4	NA	CASSSGGARYF
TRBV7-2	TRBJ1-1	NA	CASSFRGMNTEAFF
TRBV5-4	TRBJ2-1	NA	CASSPERARPHNEQFF
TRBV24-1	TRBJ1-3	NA	CATSDPWARSGNTIYF
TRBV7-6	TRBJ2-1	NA	CASSSEPQVSYNEQFF
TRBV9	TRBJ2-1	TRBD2	CASSVAGGNNEQFF
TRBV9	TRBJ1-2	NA	CASSTQSGHYGYTF
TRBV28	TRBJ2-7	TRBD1	CASSPPGQVYEQYF
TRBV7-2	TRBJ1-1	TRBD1	CASSLDRGLQRTEAFF
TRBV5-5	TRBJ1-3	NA	CASSLGRRGLELNTIYF